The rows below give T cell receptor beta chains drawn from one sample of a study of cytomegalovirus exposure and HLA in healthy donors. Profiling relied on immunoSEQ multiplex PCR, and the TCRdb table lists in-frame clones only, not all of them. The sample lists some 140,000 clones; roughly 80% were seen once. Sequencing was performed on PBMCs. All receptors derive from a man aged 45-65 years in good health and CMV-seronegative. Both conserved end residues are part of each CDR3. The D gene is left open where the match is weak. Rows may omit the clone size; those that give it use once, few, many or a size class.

CDR3nt: TGCGCCAGCAGTGACGCTGTCGGGAGCTACAATGAGCAGTTCTTC; CDR3aa: CASSDAVGSYNEQFF; v_gene: TRBV10-2; d_gene: NA; abundance: NA; j_gene: TRBJ2-1
CDR3nt: TGCGCCAGCAGTGAGGGGGTAGCGGGACAAGAGACCCAGTACTTC; CDR3aa: CASSEGVAGQETQYF; v_gene: TRBV10-1; d_gene: TRBD2; abundance: NA; j_gene: TRBJ2-5
CDR3nt: TGTGCCAGCAGCTTAGTTTCCAGTAATTCACCCCTCCACTTT; CDR3aa: CASSLVSSNSPLHF; v_gene: TRBV7-9; d_gene: NA; abundance: NA; j_gene: TRBJ1-6
CDR3nt: TGTGCCAGCAGCTTAGAAGGACAAACGGGAAACACCATATATTTT; CDR3aa: CASSLEGQTGNTIYF; v_gene: TRBV7-2; d_gene: NA; abundance: once; j_gene: TRBJ1-3
CDR3nt: TGTGCCAGCAGGATGGGCAGGGGGCCTGTCGGGGAGCTGTTTTTT; CDR3aa: CASRMGRGPVGELFF; v_gene: TRBV7-3; d_gene: TRBD1; abundance: NA; j_gene: TRBJ2-2
CDR3nt: TGCGCCAGCAACACCGGGACAGGGGCCCTCATGAACACTGAAGCTTTCTTT; CDR3aa: CASNTGTGALMNTEAFF; v_gene: TRBV5-1; d_gene: TRBD1; abundance: NA; j_gene: TRBJ1-1
CDR3nt: TGTGCCAGCAGTCCAGACAGGGTAGGTCAGCCCCAGCATTTT; CDR3aa: CASSPDRVGQPQHF; v_gene: TRBV6-5; d_gene: TRBD1; abundance: NA; j_gene: TRBJ1-5
CDR3nt: TGTGCCAGTAGTATCACAGGGTCTGGCGAAAAACTGTTTTTT; CDR3aa: CASSITGSGEKLFF; v_gene: TRBV19; d_gene: NA; abundance: NA; j_gene: TRBJ1-4
CDR3nt: TGTGCCAGCTCACCCCGGGACAGAGAGTCCTACGAGCAGTACTTC; CDR3aa: CASSPRDRESYEQYF; v_gene: TRBV18; d_gene: TRBD1; abundance: NA; j_gene: TRBJ2-7
CDR3nt: TGCGCCAGCAGCCGCATAGGGGCTAGCGGGGACCAAGAGACCCAGTACTTC; CDR3aa: CASSRIGASGDQETQYF; v_gene: TRBV4-3; d_gene: TRBD2; abundance: NA; j_gene: TRBJ2-5
CDR3nt: TGTGCCAGCAGCCTCATGGCCGGGACGGACAGAACCGGGGAGCTGTTTTTT; CDR3aa: CASSLMAGTDRTGELFF; v_gene: TRBV7-8; d_gene: NA; abundance: NA; j_gene: TRBJ2-2
CDR3nt: TGTGCCAGCAGTACAAGGACTAGCGGGGGATACAATGAGCAGTTCTTC; CDR3aa: CASSTRTSGGYNEQFF; v_gene: TRBV28; d_gene: TRBD2; abundance: NA; j_gene: TRBJ2-1
CDR3nt: TGTGCCAGCAGCCCTGGGGGGAAACAAGAGACCCAGTACTTC; CDR3aa: CASSPGGKQETQYF; v_gene: TRBV7-8; d_gene: NA; abundance: NA; j_gene: TRBJ2-5
CDR3nt: TGTGCCAGCAGCTTTGCACAGGGGGCGGGCACCGGGGAGCTGTTTTTT; CDR3aa: CASSFAQGAGTGELFF; v_gene: TRBV27; d_gene: TRBD1; abundance: NA; j_gene: TRBJ2-2
CDR3nt: TGTGCCAGCAGTTTCCGTAGAGGGGCCGGGGGGAGAGAAAAACTGTTTTTT; CDR3aa: CASSFRRGAGGREKLFF; v_gene: TRBV27; d_gene: NA; abundance: once; j_gene: TRBJ1-4
CDR3nt: TGCAGCGGGACTAGTACAGGGTACAATGAGCAGTTCTTC; CDR3aa: CSGTSTGYNEQFF; v_gene: TRBV29-1; d_gene: NA; abundance: NA; j_gene: TRBJ2-1
CDR3nt: TGTGCCAGCAGCCCCGGGGGACAGGGCAGCGGAAACACCATATATTTT; CDR3aa: CASSPGGQGSGNTIYF; v_gene: TRBV11-2; d_gene: TRBD1; abundance: NA; j_gene: TRBJ1-3
CDR3nt: TGCGCCAGCAGCCCCGGGACTAGCGGTCATGAGCAGTTCTTC; CDR3aa: CASSPGTSGHEQFF; v_gene: TRBV5-1; d_gene: TRBD2; abundance: NA; j_gene: TRBJ2-1
CDR3nt: TGTGCCAGTAGTATAACCGGGGGGGCTCAGCAGCCCCAGCATTTT; CDR3aa: CASSITGGAQQPQHF; v_gene: TRBV19; d_gene: NA; abundance: NA; j_gene: TRBJ1-5
CDR3nt: TGTGCCAGCAGTGAAGCCACAGGGACCCTCTATGGCTACACCTTC; CDR3aa: CASSEATGTLYGYTF; v_gene: TRBV6-1; d_gene: NA; abundance: NA; j_gene: TRBJ1-2
CDR3nt: TGTGCCAGCAGTCCCACCCGGACTGGCAGTCGTACGCAGTATTTT; CDR3aa: CASSPTRTGSRTQYF; v_gene: TRBV6-1; d_gene: NA; abundance: once; j_gene: TRBJ2-3
CDR3nt: TGTGCCAGCAGTGGGGACAGGGCGCGGGAGCAGTACTTC; CDR3aa: CASSGDRAREQYF; v_gene: TRBV6-1; d_gene: TRBD1; abundance: once; j_gene: TRBJ2-7
CDR3nt: TGTGCCAGTAGGCTAGGGGGACAGGGGGCCGGGGAGCTGTTTTTT; CDR3aa: CASRLGGQGAGELFF; v_gene: TRBV19; d_gene: TRBD1; abundance: NA; j_gene: TRBJ2-2
CDR3nt: TGTGCCAGCAGCAAAAGGAAGCGGGAGGGCACAGATACGCAGTATTTT; CDR3aa: CASSKRKREGTDTQYF; v_gene: TRBV7-8; d_gene: TRBD2; abundance: NA; j_gene: TRBJ2-3
CDR3nt: TGTGCCAGCAGTACCCGGACTAGCGGGACAGATACGCAGTATTTT; CDR3aa: CASSTRTSGTDTQYF; v_gene: TRBV28; d_gene: TRBD2; abundance: NA; j_gene: TRBJ2-3
CDR3nt: TGTGCCAGTAGTAGCGACAGGGGAGTATACCAAAGATACGAGCAGTACTTC; CDR3aa: CASSSDRGVYQRYEQYF; v_gene: TRBV19; d_gene: TRBD1; abundance: few; j_gene: TRBJ2-7
CDR3nt: TGTGCCAGCAGTCCCAGCGGGAGCTCCTACAATGAGCAGTTCTTC; CDR3aa: CASSPSGSSYNEQFF; v_gene: TRBV6-6; d_gene: TRBD2; abundance: NA; j_gene: TRBJ2-1
CDR3nt: TGTGCCAGCAGTCCCTCCGGAGTGCCGGTATACACCTACAATGAGCAGTTCTTC; CDR3aa: CASSPSGVPVYTYNEQFF; v_gene: TRBV28; d_gene: NA; abundance: once; j_gene: TRBJ2-1
CDR3nt: TGTGCCATCAGGGACAGTCGCGAAGCTTTCTTT; CDR3aa: CAIRDSREAFF; v_gene: TRBV10-3; d_gene: NA; abundance: NA; j_gene: TRBJ1-1
CDR3nt: TGCGCCAGCAGCCAAGACGGTTTGGGAGGCCTCCCCTCTGGAAACACCATATATTTT; CDR3aa: CASSQDGLGGLPSGNTIYF; v_gene: TRBV4-1; d_gene: NA; abundance: NA; j_gene: TRBJ1-3
CDR3nt: TGTGCCAGCAGCTCTCATGAGGGCGGAAACACTGAAGCTTTCTTT; CDR3aa: CASSSHEGGNTEAFF; v_gene: TRBV11-2; d_gene: NA; abundance: NA; j_gene: TRBJ1-1
CDR3nt: TGTGCCAGCAGCTTGGGTCTTCCAGGGGGGAATGGCTACACCTTC; CDR3aa: CASSLGLPGGNGYTF; v_gene: TRBV5-5; d_gene: TRBD1; abundance: few; j_gene: TRBJ1-2
CDR3nt: TGTGCCAGCTCACCACGACAACAAGAGACCCAGTACTTC; CDR3aa: CASSPRQQETQYF; v_gene: TRBV18; d_gene: NA; abundance: NA; j_gene: TRBJ2-5
CDR3nt: TGCGCCAGCAGTCATTCGGGGACAGGACTCTATTTT; CDR3aa: CASSHSGTGLYF; v_gene: TRBV10-1; d_gene: TRBD1; abundance: NA; j_gene: TRBJ2-3
CDR3nt: TGTGCCAGCAGCCCGGACAGGAACTCCTACGAGCAGTACTTC; CDR3aa: CASSPDRNSYEQYF; v_gene: TRBV5-4; d_gene: TRBD1; abundance: NA; j_gene: TRBJ2-7
CDR3nt: TGTGCCAGCAGCCGCTCCGACAGGGACTACAATGAGCAGTTCTTC; CDR3aa: CASSRSDRDYNEQFF; v_gene: TRBV7-9; d_gene: TRBD1; abundance: NA; j_gene: TRBJ2-1
CDR3nt: TGTGCCATCAGTGAAACTGGAGCCTCCTACGAGCAGTACTTC; CDR3aa: CAISETGASYEQYF; v_gene: TRBV10-3; d_gene: NA; abundance: NA; j_gene: TRBJ2-7
CDR3nt: TGCAGCGTTGAAGCCTCCCCGGGACAGGGGGCGCGGGGATATGGCTACACCTTC; CDR3aa: CSVEASPGQGARGYGYTF; v_gene: TRBV29-1; d_gene: TRBD1; abundance: NA; j_gene: TRBJ1-2
CDR3nt: TGCGCCAGCAGCTTGGATGGAGGGGGCGGACAGCCCCAGCATTTT; CDR3aa: CASSLDGGGGQPQHF; v_gene: TRBV5-1; d_gene: TRBD1; abundance: NA; j_gene: TRBJ1-5
CDR3nt: TGTGCCAGCTCACCAGTACTGTTAATATCCACCGGGGAGCTGTTTTTT; CDR3aa: CASSPVLLISTGELFF; v_gene: TRBV18; d_gene: NA; abundance: NA; j_gene: TRBJ2-2
CDR3nt: TGTGCCAGCAGCAGCGGGAGTACTAGTTACCAAGAGACCCAGTACTTC; CDR3aa: CASSSGSTSYQETQYF; v_gene: TRBV28; d_gene: TRBD2; abundance: few; j_gene: TRBJ2-5
CDR3nt: TGTGCCATCAGTGAGTCGAGGGTTGAGCAGTTCTTC; CDR3aa: CAISESRVEQFF; v_gene: TRBV10-3; d_gene: NA; abundance: NA; j_gene: TRBJ2-1
CDR3nt: TGTGCCTCGGGACTAGCGGCCTTCGAAACCTACAATGAGCAGTTCTTC; CDR3aa: CASGLAAFETYNEQFF; v_gene: TRBV13; d_gene: TRBD2; abundance: few; j_gene: TRBJ2-1
CDR3nt: TGTGCCAGCAGTGGGATTAGCGGCAGCTCCTACGAGCAGTACTTC; CDR3aa: CASSGISGSSYEQYF; v_gene: TRBV27; d_gene: NA; abundance: NA; j_gene: TRBJ2-7
CDR3nt: TGCAGCGTTCTCTACCGGGAAGACGGCTACACCTTC; CDR3aa: CSVLYREDGYTF; v_gene: TRBV29-1; d_gene: NA; abundance: NA; j_gene: TRBJ1-2
CDR3nt: TGTGCCAGCAGTGACCGGGGGATGAACACTGAAGCTTTCTTT; CDR3aa: CASSDRGMNTEAFF; v_gene: TRBV2; d_gene: NA; abundance: few; j_gene: TRBJ1-1
CDR3nt: TGTGCCAGCAGTTACCGGGGATACACCGGGGAGCTGTTTTTT; CDR3aa: CASSYRGYTGELFF; v_gene: TRBV6-6; d_gene: NA; abundance: NA; j_gene: TRBJ2-2
CDR3nt: TGTGCCAGCAGTTCCTGGCAGGGGAGGGAAGGAAACACCATATATTTT; CDR3aa: CASSSWQGREGNTIYF; v_gene: TRBV28; d_gene: NA; abundance: NA; j_gene: TRBJ1-3
CDR3nt: TGTGCCAGCAGTTCAGGGGGCGCAGTCTACGAGCAGTACTTC; CDR3aa: CASSSGGAVYEQYF; v_gene: TRBV6-5; d_gene: TRBD1; abundance: NA; j_gene: TRBJ2-7
CDR3nt: TGTGCCAGCAGCGTAGAGAAACAGGCAGCTAACTATGGCTACACCTTC; CDR3aa: CASSVEKQAANYGYTF; v_gene: TRBV9; d_gene: NA; abundance: NA; j_gene: TRBJ1-2
CDR3nt: TGCGCCAGCAGCCTTAGCGGGAGCAATGAGCAGTTCTTC; CDR3aa: CASSLSGSNEQFF; v_gene: TRBV4-1; d_gene: TRBD2; abundance: NA; j_gene: TRBJ2-1
CDR3nt: TGTGCCAGCAGCTTGGCCGGGGCTAGCGGGAGGCGGAGCGAGCAGTACTTC; CDR3aa: CASSLAGASGRRSEQYF; v_gene: TRBV5-4; d_gene: TRBD2; abundance: NA; j_gene: TRBJ2-7
CDR3nt: TGTGCCAGCAGGGGAATAGCGGGAGGCTCCCCCTACGAGCAGTACTTC; CDR3aa: CASRGIAGGSPYEQYF; v_gene: TRBV2; d_gene: TRBD2; abundance: NA; j_gene: TRBJ2-7
CDR3nt: TGCGCCAGCAGCCCAAACTACAGCCAAAAGCGGCATGGCTACACCTTC; CDR3aa: CASSPNYSQKRHGYTF; v_gene: TRBV4-1; d_gene: NA; abundance: NA; j_gene: TRBJ1-2